These 21 T cell receptor beta chains were sequenced from one sample in a study of Ad26.COV2.S vaccination and SARS-CoV-2 variants. Sample treatment: around 19 received Ad26.COV2.S at low or high dose, single or two shots; about five received placebo; per-sample allocation not given. Repertoires come from day 63 after the first vaccine or placebo injection. Repertoires were generated with immunoSEQ multiplex PCR, while TCRdb's copy carries only in-frame clones and drops some. The table records over 450,000 clones, about 89% of them present only once. Sequencing used peripheral blood, obtained in a trial of Ad26.COV2.S vaccine versus placebo. The receptors shown here come from a person between 18 and 60 years old who received the Ad26.COV2.S COVID-19 vaccine or a placebo.

This rearrangement joins TRBV5-1 to TRBJ1-1; D perhaps matches TRBD1 (5 bases). Per the germline V gene, CDR1 is SGHRS and CDR2 is YFSETQ. The CDR3 has 14 residues. V lost 0 bases and J 7 bases, leaving 13 bases between the germline ends. CDR3 sequence (DNA): TGCGCCAGCAGCTTGGCCGCGGGGGTGGGTGAAGCTTTCTTT. Its protein is CASSLAAGVGEAFF.

The rearrangement uses TRBV6-5 and TRBJ2-6; no clear D gene. The germline V gene has CDR1 MNHEY and CDR2 SVGAGI. The CDR3 spans 15 residues. Trimming left V 5 bases short and J 0 bases short, with 8 bases between. CDR3 DNA sequence: TGTGCCAGCAGTACAGTGTCCTCTGGGGCCAACGTCCTGACTTTC. This translates into CASSTVSSGANVLTF.

V usage is TRBV5-8 and J usage is TRBJ2-3; D is undetermined. The CDR3 is 12 amino acids. Trimming removed 0 bases from V and 4 bases from J, with 3 bases in between. The germline CDR1 and CDR2 sequences are SGHTS and YDEGEE. As DNA, the CDR3 is TGTGCCAGCAGCTTGGAGCCAGATACGCAGTATTTT. Protein product: CASSLEPDTQYF. Combining the CDR3 with reference TRBV5-8 and TRBJ2-3 gives the whole variable domain EAGVTQSPTHLIKTRGQQATLRCSPISGHTSVYWYQQALGLGLQFLLWYDEGEERNRGNFPPRFSGRQFPNYSSELNVNALELEDSALYLCASSLEPDTQYFGPGTRLTVL.

The chain carries TRBV4-1 and TRBJ1-1; D remains unclear. This CDR3 contains 16 residues. Trimming stripped 2 bases from V and 1 base from J, with 14 bases between. Germline CDR1 and CDR2: MGHRA and YSYEKL. In nucleotides, the CDR3 is TGCGCCAGCAGCCAAATTACGGGAGGGAAGAACACTGAAGCTTTCTTT. It specifies CASSQITGGKNTEAFF.

V gene TRBV5-1 combines with J gene TRBJ2-5; D not certain. Between the trimmed V and J ends, which lost 1 base and 3 bases, there was a span of 10 bases. Germline CDR1 and CDR2: SGHRS and YFSETQ. The CDR3 has 14 residues. In DNA, the CDR3 is TGCGCCAGCAGCTTGATGACCAGGAAAGAGACCCAGTACTTC. It yields the protein CASSLMTRKETQYF.

The chain employs TRBV9 and TRBJ2-7; D ambiguous. This CDR3 has 15 amino acids. With 0 bases removed from V and 0 bases from J, the gap between germline ends came to 10 bases. The germline V gene has CDR1 SGDLS and CDR2 YYNGEE. The CDR3, as DNA: TGTGCCAGCAGCGTAGGCCCCTCTCCCTCCTACGAGCAGTACTTC. It specifies CASSVGPSPSYEQYF.

The chain uses TRBV3-1 (or the pseudogene TRBV3-2) and TRBJ1-1; D uncertain. Trimming cost V 2 bases and J 1 base, with 14 bases left between them. This CDR3 is built from 16 residues. Germline V lookup: CDR1 LGHDT, CDR2 YNNKEL (reference sequence). CDR3 nucleotide sequence: TGTGCCAGCAGCCAATGGAACCTACCCGGGAACACTGAAGCTTTCTTT. This translates into CASSQWNLPGNTEAFF.

This chain joins TRBV6-6 and TRBJ1-1; perhaps TRBD1 as D (6 bases). Trimming stripped 5 bases from V and 0 bases from J, with 19 bases between. The CDR3 consists of 17 residues. Germline V lookup: CDR1 MNHNY, CDR2 SVGAGI (reference sequence). CDR3 region: CASSPPQGTGMNTEAFF. The DNA of the CDR3 is TGTGCCAGCAGTCCCCCCCAGGGGACGGGTATGAACACTGAAGCTTTCTTT.

A note on this clone: Other nucleotide sequences from this sample produce the same CDR3. CDR3 sequence: CASSTRDSNYGYTF. In nucleotides, the CDR3 is TGTGCCAGTAGTACCCGGGACAGCAACTATGGCTACACCTTC. This sequence joins TRBV19 and TRBJ1-2; 7 nucleotides line up with TRBD1. Germline lookup yields CDR1 LNHDA and CDR2 SQIVND (reference sequence). The CDR3 is 14 residues long. Losses at the gene ends were 4 bases for V and 2 bases for J; bases not matched to a gene: 4.

V is TRBV30 and J is TRBJ2-2, with TRBD2 matching 7 bases. The CDR3 extends over 13 amino acids. Germline CDR1 and CDR2: GTSNPN and SVGIG (reference sequence). J gave up 6 bases and V 2 bases, and 3 bases lay outside the gene matches. CDR3 region: CAWSRGGAGELFF. CDR3 bases: TGTGCCTGGAGTCGCGGGGGTGCCGGGGAGCTGTTTTTT.

The gene calls are TRBV19 and TRBJ1-5, with D unresolved. This CDR3 contains 15 residues. The ends were cut back, 7 bases at V and 1 base at J, with 14 bases in the middle. The germline V gene has CDR1 LNHDA and CDR2 SQIVND (reference sequence). The CDR3 protein is CASNLGVRSNQPQHF. The CDR3 DNA sequence: TGTGCCAGTAACCTTGGGGTTCGCAGCAATCAGCCCCAGCATTTT.

V is TRBV6-6 and J is TRBJ1-2, with a tentative D call TRBD1 (5 bases). The CDR3 consists of 13 residues. V lost 7 bases to trimming and J lost 4 bases, with 13 bases between them. Germline-derived CDR1 and CDR2 are MNHNY and SVGAGI (reference sequence). DNA for the CDR3: TGTGCCAGCATCAAAAGGGGCAGCTATGGCTACACCTTC. Protein sequence: CASIKRGSYGYTF.

This clone was picked up one time. V gene TRBV6-2 or TRBV6-3 combines with J gene TRBJ1-1, with unresolved D. The CDR3 length is 11 residues. V gave up 4 bases and J gave up 7 bases, with 7 bases separating them. Germline V CDR1 and CDR2: MNHEY, SVGEGT. CDR3 sequence: CASSWSVEAFF. In DNA form, the CDR3 reads TGTGCCAGCAGTTGGTCAGTTGAAGCTTTCTTT.

The rearrangement joins TRBV11-1 to TRBJ1-1; TRBD1 is a possible D gene (6 bases). Trimming pared 5 bases from V and 5 bases from J, leaving 12 bases between. The CDR3 sequence is 13 residues long. CDR1 and CDR2 (germline): SGHAT, FQDESV (reference sequence). CDR3 amino acids: CASSLYRETEAFF. For the CDR3, the DNA is TGTGCCAGCAGCCTATACAGGGAGACTGAAGCTTTCTTT.

The J gene is TRBJ1-5, the V gene TRBV27; D is unclear. V lost 2 bases and J lost 1, with 6 bases in between. The CDR3 covers 14 residues. The germline gives CDR1 MNHEY, CDR2 SMNVEV (reference sequence). Here the CDR3 DNA reads TGTGCCAGCAGTTTAGAAGGAAGCAATCAGCCCCAGCATTTT. Its protein is CASSLEGSNQPQHF.

This chain joins TRBV19 and TRBJ1-4; a possible D gene is TRBD1 (5 bases). This CDR3 is built from 13 residues. Germline V CDR1 and CDR2: LNHDA, SQIVND (reference sequence). V was trimmed by 7 bases and J by 7 bases, leaving 13 bases between them. CDR3 nucleotides: TGTGCCAGTAATTACAGGAGAACTGAAAAACTGTTTTTT. Residues: CASNYRRTEKLFF.

This CDR3 is CASSQGEVQRGIQETQYF. In DNA form, the CDR3 reads TGTGCCAGCAGCCAAGGAGAGGTTCAGCGGGGGATACAAGAGACCCAGTACTTC. The rearrangement links TRBV4-2 to TRBJ2-5, with TRBD2 matching 8 bases. Per germline, CDR1 LGHNA and CDR2 YNFKEQ. V was clipped by 1 base and J by 2 bases; unmatched bases: 12. The CDR3 is made up of 18 amino acids.

This rearrangement joins TRBV19 to TRBJ2-2; either TRBD1 or TRBD2 may supply D (7 bases each). Germline V gene lookup returns CDR1 LNHDA and CDR2 SQIVND (reference sequence). The CDR3 totals 16 residues. With 2 bases removed from V and 6 bases from J, the gap between germline ends came to 16 bases. The CDR3 spells CASSIPGRGLSGELFF. The CDR3 region has the DNA TGTGCCAGTAGTATACCGGGGAGGGGGCTGTCCGGGGAGCTGTTTTTT.

The chain has TRBV5-4 and TRBJ2-7, with TRBD1 matching over 8 bases. J gave up 0 bases and V 9 bases, and 5 bases lay outside the gene matches. Per germline, CDR1 SGHNT and CDR2 YYREEE (reference sequence). This CDR3 is 13 amino acids long. CDR3 in amino acids: CAIGTGPSYEQYF. DNA for the CDR3: TGTGCCATAGGGACAGGTCCCTCCTACGAGCAGTACTTC.

This clone has just a few counts. Other DNA variants within this sample encode the same CDR3. The chain uses TRBV5-4 and TRBJ2-7; D may be TRBD2 (5 bases). Germline CDR1 reads SGHNT; CDR2 reads YYREEE (reference sequence). V lost 3 bases and J lost 1, with 8 bases in between. CDR3 length: 13 amino acids. CDR3 bases: TGTGCCAGCAGCTCGGGGTCTTCCTACGAGCAGTACTTC. Amino acids: CASSSGSSYEQYF.

The rearrangement joins TRBV7-3 to TRBJ2-3; tentative D call: TRBD2 (6 bases). V was shortened by 2 bases and J by 6 bases, with 15 bases between the two germline ends. CDR3 length: 15 amino acids. CDR1 is SGHTA and CDR2 is FQGTGA in the germline V gene. The CDR3 nucleotides are TGTGCCAGCAGCTTATACGGAGGGGTCGGGGATACGCAGTATTTT. Amino acid sequence: CASSLYGGVGDTQYF.